This is a list of T cell receptor beta chains from one sample in a study of blood T cell repertoires in COVID-19. The table came from immunoSEQ multiplex PCR; TCRdb's copy has only in-frame clones and leaves some out. The table has hundreds of thousands of clones, about 89% seen once; the top ten hold around a tenth. Sequences were obtained from PBMCs or T cells enriched from blood (not recorded which). The receptors here all came from a woman in her 40s who had recovered from COVID-19. Both conserved end residues are part of each CDR3. D genes are given only for firm matches. Some rows have no size entry. The others give once, few or many, or a class for an expanded clone.

J gene: TRBJ1-1; D gene: TRBD1; clone size: once; V gene: TRBV19; CDR3 DNA: TGTGCCAGTAGTATAGCAGGAGGGGGCGGCACTGAAGCTTTCTTT; CDR3 protein: CASSIAGGGGTEAFF
J gene: TRBJ2-2; D gene: TRBD1; clone size: -; V gene: TRBV5-1; CDR3 DNA: TGCGCCAGCAGCTTGGATGGACAGGGCCCCACCGGGGAGCTATTTTTT; CDR3 protein: CASSLDGQGPTGELFF
J gene: TRBJ1-6; D gene: -; clone size: few; V gene: TRBV28; CDR3 DNA: TGTGCCAGCACTCTATTGAATTCACCCCTCCACTTT; CDR3 protein: CASTLLNSPLHF
J gene: TRBJ2-4; D gene: TRBD2; clone size: -; V gene: TRBV3-1/TRBV3-2; CDR3 DNA: TGTGCCAGCAGCCAAGCGGCAGCGGGGGCCTCGAACATTCAGTACTTC; CDR3 protein: CASSQAAAGASNIQYF
J gene: TRBJ1-1; D gene: -; clone size: -; V gene: TRBV2; CDR3 DNA: TGTGCCAGCAGTGAGACAGTTTTGAACACTGAAGCTTTCTTT; CDR3 protein: CASSETVLNTEAFF
J gene: TRBJ2-7; D gene: TRBD1; clone size: -; V gene: TRBV4-3; CDR3 DNA: TGCGCCAGCAGCCAAGACAGGGACAGCTCCTACGAGCAGTACTTC; CDR3 protein: CASSQDRDSSYEQYF
J gene: TRBJ2-2; D gene: TRBD1; clone size: -; V gene: TRBV7-2; CDR3 DNA: TGTGCCAGCAGCCTCTGGACAGGGGGCAGGACCGGGGAGCTGTTTTTT; CDR3 protein: CASSLWTGGRTGELFF
J gene: TRBJ1-2; D gene: TRBD1; clone size: -; V gene: TRBV24-1; CDR3 DNA: TGTGCCACCAGTGATCCCCGACAGGGCCCCCCTTATGGCTACACCTTC; CDR3 protein: CATSDPRQGPPYGYTF
J gene: TRBJ1-2; D gene: -; clone size: -; V gene: TRBV28; CDR3 DNA: TGTGCCAGCAGTTTGGGAGGGGGACAATATGGCTACACCTTC; CDR3 protein: CASSLGGGQYGYTF
J gene: TRBJ1-1; D gene: -; clone size: -; V gene: TRBV11-2; CDR3 DNA: TGTGCCAGCAGCGCCCCAGGGAGGCACACTGAAGCTTTCTTT; CDR3 protein: CASSAPGRHTEAFF
J gene: TRBJ2-1; D gene: TRBD2; clone size: -; V gene: TRBV29-1; CDR3 DNA: TGCAGCCCCTCCGGGAGGTTCTACAATGAGCAGTTCTTC; CDR3 protein: CSPSGRFYNEQFF
J gene: TRBJ1-3; D gene: -; clone size: once; V gene: TRBV2; CDR3 DNA: TGTGCCAGCAGTCCAGACACCTCTGGAAACACCATATATTTT; CDR3 protein: CASSPDTSGNTIYF
J gene: TRBJ2-5; D gene: -; clone size: -; V gene: TRBV24-1; CDR3 DNA: TGTGCCACCAGTGGCAGGGTTGGAGAGACCCAGTACTTC; CDR3 protein: CATSGRVGETQYF
J gene: TRBJ1-5; D gene: -; clone size: once; V gene: TRBV7-9; CDR3 DNA: TGTGCCAGCAGCGAGGAGAGTCAGCCCCAGCATTTT; CDR3 protein: CASSEESQPQHF
J gene: TRBJ1-5; D gene: -; clone size: -; V gene: TRBV5-1; CDR3 DNA: TGCGCCAGCAGCTTGGATGGCGGGGGCGGTCAGCCCCAGCATTTT; CDR3 protein: CASSLDGGGGQPQHF
J gene: TRBJ2-1; D gene: -; clone size: few; V gene: TRBV25-1; CDR3 DNA: TGTGCCAGCAGTGAGCCACTACCGAGCTCCTACAATGAGCAGTTCTTC; CDR3 protein: CASSEPLPSSYNEQFF
J gene: TRBJ2-5; D gene: -; clone size: -; V gene: TRBV7-2; CDR3 DNA: TGTGCCAGCAGCGTTACCCTCGTGGGCGGGACGGAGACCCAGTACTTC; CDR3 protein: CASSVTLVGGTETQYF
J gene: TRBJ1-5; D gene: TRBD1; clone size: -; V gene: TRBV7-2; CDR3 DNA: TGTGCCAGCAGCTTAGAGCCAGGGGGTGGCAATCAGCCCCAGCATTTT; CDR3 protein: CASSLEPGGGNQPQHF
J gene: TRBJ2-7; D gene: -; clone size: -; V gene: TRBV30; CDR3 DNA: TGTGCCTGGGACGAAAGGGGCGATGAGCAGTACTTC; CDR3 protein: CAWDERGDEQYF
J gene: TRBJ1-3; D gene: TRBD1; clone size: -; V gene: TRBV29-1; CDR3 DNA: TGCAGCGTCGAAGGACAGGGGGTTTCTGGAAACACCATATATTTT; CDR3 protein: CSVEGQGVSGNTIYF
J gene: TRBJ2-1; D gene: TRBD2; clone size: -; V gene: TRBV5-6; CDR3 DNA: TGTGCCAGCAGCCTTAGGGTTAGCGGGATTCCGCATAATTACAATGAGCAGTTCTTC; CDR3 protein: CASSLRVSGIPHNYNEQFF
J gene: TRBJ1-3; D gene: -; clone size: once; V gene: TRBV14; CDR3 DNA: TGTGCCAGCAGCCACGGGGTTCCCGGAAACACCATATATTTT; CDR3 protein: CASSHGVPGNTIYF
J gene: TRBJ1-4; D gene: TRBD1; clone size: -; V gene: TRBV6-1; CDR3 DNA: TGTGCCAGCAGTGACCCCCGGGACAGCATTTTT; CDR3 protein: CASSDPRDSIF
J gene: TRBJ1-2; D gene: TRBD1; clone size: -; V gene: TRBV19; CDR3 DNA: TGTGCCAGTAGTACCCAGGGGGAGTTCGGTGGCTACACCTTC; CDR3 protein: CASSTQGEFGGYTF
J gene: TRBJ2-5; D gene: -; clone size: -; V gene: TRBV27; CDR3 DNA: TGTGCCAGCAGTTTGAGAGGAGAGACCCAGTACTTC; CDR3 protein: CASSLRGETQYF
J gene: TRBJ1-1; D gene: -; clone size: -; V gene: TRBV9; CDR3 DNA: TGTGCCAGCAGCGTAGGCCAGGGCGGGAACACTGAAGCTTTCTTT; CDR3 protein: CASSVGQGGNTEAFF
J gene: TRBJ1-5; D gene: TRBD1; clone size: once; V gene: TRBV4-2; CDR3 DNA: TGTGCCAGCAGCCAAGATCGCGGACAGGAAATCAATAGCAATCAGCCCCAGCATTTT; CDR3 protein: CASSQDRGQEINSNQPQHF
J gene: TRBJ2-1; D gene: -; clone size: -; V gene: TRBV10-1; CDR3 DNA: TGCGCCAGCAGTGAGGACGGGACTGGAATCAATGAGCAGTTCTTC; CDR3 protein: CASSEDGTGINEQFF
J gene: TRBJ2-7; D gene: TRBD1; clone size: -; V gene: TRBV9; CDR3 DNA: TGTGCCAGCAGCTCCAGGCCGGGACAGGGTCCCTACGAGCAGTACTTC; CDR3 protein: CASSSRPGQGPYEQYF
J gene: TRBJ1-5; D gene: -; clone size: -; V gene: TRBV30; CDR3 DNA: TGTGCCTGGAGCCTAGGGGCAGGAGCTAGCAATCAGCCCCAGCATTTT; CDR3 protein: CAWSLGAGASNQPQHF
J gene: TRBJ1-4; D gene: -; clone size: -; V gene: TRBV11-2; CDR3 DNA: TGTGCCAGCAGCTCCCAGATGGCGGCTAATGAAAAACTGTTTTTT; CDR3 protein: CASSSQMAANEKLFF
J gene: TRBJ2-7; D gene: TRBD2; clone size: -; V gene: TRBV28; CDR3 DNA: TGTGCCAGCACCACGGGGGGAGACGAGCAGTACTTC; CDR3 protein: CASTTGGDEQYF
J gene: TRBJ1-2; D gene: TRBD1; clone size: -; V gene: TRBV23-1; CDR3 DNA: TGCGCCAGCAGTCTGTGTCGCAGGGGGTCCAACTATGGCTACACCTTC; CDR3 protein: CASSLCRRGSNYGYTF
J gene: TRBJ2-5; D gene: -; clone size: -; V gene: TRBV11-3; CDR3 DNA: TGTGCCAGCAGCTCGACACTTCAGACCCAGTACTTC; CDR3 protein: CASSSTLQTQYF
J gene: TRBJ1-1; D gene: TRBD1; clone size: -; V gene: TRBV29-1; CDR3 DNA: TGCAGCGTTGATGGGAGGACAGGGGGTCGGACTGAAGCTTTCTTT; CDR3 protein: CSVDGRTGGRTEAFF
J gene: TRBJ1-1; D gene: TRBD1; clone size: -; V gene: TRBV19; CDR3 DNA: TGTGCCAGTAGTTATACAGGGGCCCACACTGAAGCTTTCTTT; CDR3 protein: CASSYTGAHTEAFF
J gene: TRBJ2-1; D gene: TRBD2; clone size: -; V gene: TRBV6-2/TRBV6-3; CDR3 DNA: TGTGCCAGCAGTTCGGGAGGGCCATTAAATGAGCAGTTCTTC; CDR3 protein: CASSSGGPLNEQFF
J gene: TRBJ2-1; D gene: -; clone size: -; V gene: TRBV7-2; CDR3 DNA: TGTGCCAGCAGCTCGGGTTGGGGCGTAAGCTCCTACAATGAGCAGTTCTTC; CDR3 protein: CASSSGWGVSSYNEQFF
J gene: TRBJ1-1; D gene: TRBD1; clone size: -; V gene: TRBV9; CDR3 DNA: TGTGCCAGCAGCCTCCGGACAGGGGGCACTGAAGCTTTCTTT; CDR3 protein: CASSLRTGGTEAFF
J gene: TRBJ2-1; D gene: -; clone size: -; V gene: TRBV10-2; CDR3 DNA: TGCGCCAGCACCTCTGGACTAAAAAGCTCCTACAATGAGCAGTTCTTC; CDR3 protein: CASTSGLKSSYNEQFF
J gene: TRBJ2-3; D gene: TRBD2; clone size: -; V gene: TRBV30; CDR3 DNA: TGTGCCTGGAAAACCCCGAATAGGGCTAGCGGTAGATCAGATACGCAGTATTTT; CDR3 protein: CAWKTPNRASGRSDTQYF
J gene: TRBJ1-5; D gene: -; clone size: -; V gene: TRBV30; CDR3 DNA: TGTGCCTGGAGTCCTAGTAGCAATCAGCCCCAGCATTTT; CDR3 protein: CAWSPSSNQPQHF
J gene: TRBJ2-1; D gene: TRBD2; clone size: -; V gene: TRBV4-2; CDR3 DNA: TGTGCCAGCAGCCAACCCGGACTAGCCTCTAACAATGAGCAGTTCTTC; CDR3 protein: CASSQPGLASNNEQFF
J gene: TRBJ2-2; D gene: -; clone size: once; V gene: TRBV7-6; CDR3 DNA: TGTGCCAGCAGCTTAGTGGGTAGCGCGAACACCGGGGAGCTGTTTTTT; CDR3 protein: CASSLVGSANTGELFF
J gene: TRBJ2-3; D gene: -; clone size: -; V gene: TRBV7-9; CDR3 DNA: TGTGCCAGCAGCTTAGGAGCAAATACGCAGTATTTT; CDR3 protein: CASSLGANTQYF
J gene: TRBJ2-1; D gene: -; clone size: -; V gene: TRBV11-2; CDR3 DNA: TGTGCCAGCAGCTCGGACGGACTTTTCTACAATGAGCAGTTCTTC; CDR3 protein: CASSSDGLFYNEQFF
J gene: TRBJ1-1; D gene: -; clone size: -; V gene: TRBV11-2; CDR3 DNA: TGTGCCAGCAGTCAATCCCCGGGGAAATGGAGTCAAGCTTTCTTT; CDR3 protein: CASSQSPGKWSQAFF
J gene: TRBJ2-1; D gene: -; clone size: -; V gene: TRBV5-4; CDR3 DNA: TGTGCCAGCAGCTCCCTACTGAGCTCCTACAATGAGCAGTTCTTC; CDR3 protein: CASSSLLSSYNEQFF
J gene: TRBJ2-1; D gene: TRBD2; clone size: few; V gene: TRBV7-3; CDR3 DNA: TGTGCCAGCAGCTTAACTAGCGGGGGGGCTAGCTCCTACAATGAGCAGTTCTTC; CDR3 protein: CASSLTSGGASSYNEQFF
J gene: TRBJ1-2; D gene: -; clone size: -; V gene: TRBV30; CDR3 DNA: TGTGCCTGGAACGGGCAGGGCGGGGACCGGTTC; CDR3 protein: CAWNGQGGDRF
J gene: TRBJ1-1; D gene: -; clone size: -; V gene: TRBV29-1; CDR3 DNA: TGCAGCGTTGAACTGCAGGGTGAAGCTTTCTTT; CDR3 protein: CSVELQGEAFF
J gene: TRBJ2-1; D gene: -; clone size: once; V gene: TRBV20-1; CDR3 DNA: TGCAGTGCTGGTGGGCCGAGACAGGATCACAATGAGCAGTTCTTC; CDR3 protein: CSAGGPRQDHNEQFF
J gene: TRBJ1-3; D gene: -; clone size: -; V gene: TRBV11-2; CDR3 DNA: TGTGCCAGCAGCTTAGGGAGCTCTGGAAACACCATATATTTT; CDR3 protein: CASSLGSSGNTIYF
J gene: TRBJ1-2; D gene: -; clone size: -; V gene: TRBV29-1; CDR3 DNA: TGCAGCGGGAGGGGTGAAAGCTATGGCTACACCTTC; CDR3 protein: CSGRGESYGYTF
J gene: TRBJ2-3; D gene: TRBD2; clone size: -; V gene: TRBV7-3; CDR3 DNA: TGTGCCAGCAGCTTCTCCGGCGGGGGGGCCAGTGATACGCAGTATTTT; CDR3 protein: CASSFSGGGASDTQYF
J gene: TRBJ2-1; D gene: -; clone size: -; V gene: TRBV5-4; CDR3 DNA: TGTGCCAGCAGCTTGACTAGGAACAATGAGCAGTTCTTC; CDR3 protein: CASSLTRNNEQFF